This T cell receptor beta chain was found in a study of identical twins. Study-level results: One should note that invariant MAIT and iNKT cells could partly confound zero-insertion analyses.

Each CDR3 protein gets one entry after TCRdb re-called the 5' RACE reads with MiXCR. The table has roughly 720,000 distinct CDR3 sequences, 18% seen once. This clonotype was recorded a few times. Its matching antigen is unknown. These data were also reused for a study on T cells expressing NK-cell markers. That paper adds: Researchers got TCR beta repertoires out of sorted CD3+CD56+NKG2C+, CD3+CD56+NKG2C- and CD3+CD56-NKG2C+ T cells.

This TCR came from a young woman in good health. Sequencing used PBMCs.

DNA for the CDR3: TGTGCCAGCAAAAAACTCGGACAGCGGACCACCTCCTACAATGAGCAGTTCTTC. Its translation is CASKKLGQRTTSYNEQFF. The chain recombines TRBV6-1 with TRBJ2-1; D may be TRBD1 (6 bases). This CDR3 region has 18 residues. The V end lost 7 bases, the J end lost 0 bases, and 22 bases lay between the germline ends. Germline-derived CDR1 and CDR2 are MNHNS and SASEGT.